These 12 T cell receptor beta chains were all obtained from the same sample, sequenced in a study of cytomegalovirus exposure and HLA in healthy donors. Libraries were prepared by immunoSEQ multiplex PCR; TCRdb keeps only in-frame clonotypes and omits some of them. This sample yields about 150,000 clones, of which approximately 86% are seen a single time; about a fifth belongs to the top ten. The sample consisted of PBMCs. The origin of the receptors is a man younger than 30 in good health and CMV-seropositive.

The chain recombines TRBV7-2 with TRBJ2-1; TRBD1 agrees at 11 bases. V trimming: 3 bases; J trimming: 5 bases; junction bases outside the gene matches: 9. The CDR3 contains 17 residues. Germline V gives CDR1 SGHTA, CDR2 FQGNSA. This CDR3 is CASSFQGQGGRNNEQFF. CDR3 DNA: TGTGCCAGCAGCTTCCAGGGACAGGGGGGACGAAACAATGAGCAGTTCTTC. Full variable domain (remainder filled in from reference TRBV7-2 and TRBJ2-1): GAGVSQSPSNKVTEKGKDVELRCDPISGHTALYWYRQSLGQGLEFLIYFQGNSAPDKSGLPSDRFSAERTGGSVSTLTIQRTQQEDSAVYLCASSFQGQGGRNNEQFFGPGTRLTVL.

This rearrangement joins TRBV25-1 to TRBJ1-2; 9 bases are a match to TRBD1. Germline CDR1 MGHDK, CDR2 SYGVNS. The CDR3 totals 15 residues. V lost 8 bases, J lost 4 bases, and 11 bases stayed unmatched. DNA of the CDR3: TGTGCCAGCGTTTTAGGACAGGGGCAACCCTATGGCTACACCTTC. This gives the protein CASVLGQGQPYGYTF.

The chain employs TRBV7-9 and TRBJ2-5; 11 bases fit TRBD2. The junction had 8 bases not matched to a gene; V was cut back by 1 base and J by 1 base. CDR3 length equals 18 residues. CDR1 SEHNR and CDR2 FQNEAQ come from the germline V gene (reference sequence). This CDR3 reads CASSLGASGGSTQETQYF. In DNA, the CDR3 is TGTGCCAGCAGCTTAGGGGCTAGCGGGGGGTCGACCCAAGAGACCCAGTACTTC.

This clone has a single count. The chain joins TRBV6-6 to TRBJ1-2; 8 nucleotides match TRBD1. Germline trimming cut 0 bases from V and 6 bases from J; bases unmatched to any gene: 9. This CDR3 is built from 16 residues. Germline V CDR1 and CDR2: MNHNY, SVGAGI (reference sequence). The CDR3 loop is CASSYSGGQGLDGYTF. CDR3 in DNA: TGTGCCAGCAGTTACTCAGGAGGACAGGGATTGGATGGCTACACCTTC.

This chain links TRBV5-1 with TRBJ2-7, with 8 bases identical to TRBD1. Germline V gene sequence: CDR1 SGHRS, CDR2 YFSETQ. The CDR3 extends over 16 amino acids. Trimming at V came to 4 bases and at J to 3 bases, leaving 12 bases not matched to a gene. The CDR3 region has the DNA TGCGCCAGCAGCCCGGTTGCCGGGACAGGCTACTACGAGCAGTACTTC. It encodes CASSPVAGTGYYEQYF. Supplemented by reference TRBV5-1 and TRBJ2-7, the full variable domain reads KAGVTQTPRYLIKTRGQQVTLSCSPISGHRSVSWYQQTPGQGLQFLFEYFSETQRNKGNFPGRFSGRQFSNSRSEMNVSTLELGDSALYLCASSPVAGTGYYEQYFGPGTRLTVT.

In its sample, this clone was seen once. J is TRBJ2-7 and V is TRBV5-1, with 8 bases that match TRBD2. The CDR3 has 15 amino acids. The V gene end was trimmed by 4 bases and the J gene end by 2 bases; junction bases not matched to a gene: 8. Germline loops: CDR1 SGHRS, CDR2 YFSETQ. The CDR3 bases are TGCGCCAGCAGCCGGGAGGGGGTTGGGGCCTACGAGCAGTACTTC. Amino acids: CASSREGVGAYEQYF.

The V call is TRBV19, the J call TRBJ2-2, with 8 bases that match TRBD2. Germline-derived CDR1 and CDR2 are LNHDA and SQIVND (reference sequence). Trimming took 9 bases from V and 0 from J; bases not matched to a gene: 3. This CDR3 contains 14 residues. CDR3 amino acids: CASSAGANTGELFF. The CDR3 DNA follows: TGTGCCAGCTCAGCGGGGGCGAACACCGGGGAGCTGTTTTTT.

The chain joins TRBV6-5 to TRBJ2-7; D perhaps matches TRBD1 (5 bases). The CDR3 length is 14 residues. V was pared by 2 bases and J by 5 bases, with 13 bases between. The germline gives CDR1 MNHEY, CDR2 SVGAGI. CDR3 region: CASSYVPGYHEQYF. CDR3 DNA sequence: TGTGCCAGCAGTTACGTCCCAGGGTATCACGAGCAGTACTTC.

The gene calls are TRBV2 and TRBJ2-2; D is unclear. The CDR3 runs to 14 residues. V lost 3 bases, J lost 0 bases, and 5 bases lay in between. Germline V CDR1 and CDR2: SNHLY, FYNNEI. CDR3 DNA sequence: TGTGCCAGCAGTGACAAAACGAACACCGGGGAGCTGTTTTTT. Its protein product is CASSDKTNTGELFF. Full variable domain (rest looked up from reference TRBV2 and TRBJ2-2): EPEVTQTPSHQVTQMGQEVILRCVPISNHLYFYWYRQILGQKVEFLVSFYNNEISEKSEIFDDQFSVERPDGSNFTLKIRSTKLEDSAMYFCASSDKTNTGELFFGEGSRLTVL.

The V and J genes are TRBV27 and TRBJ1-5, with 7 bases matching TRBD1. This CDR3 has 16 residues. Unmatched junction bases numbered 11, after V lost 8 bases and J lost 1 base. CDR1 is MNHEY and CDR2 is SMNVEV in the germline V gene (reference sequence). The CDR3: CASPREGTASNQPQHF. The CDR3 nucleotides read TGTGCCAGCCCCCGAGAAGGGACAGCAAGCAATCAGCCCCAGCATTTT.

This clone was counted once. The chain couples TRBV5-1 to TRBJ1-3, with a tentative D call TRBD1 (5 bases). CDR3 length: 15 amino acids. CDR1 SGHRS and CDR2 YFSETQ come from the germline V gene. V lost 4 bases, J lost 0 bases, and 11 bases lay in between. DNA for the CDR3: TGCGCCAGCAGCCGGGGGTCAGACTCTGGAAACACCATATATTTT. It codes for CASSRGSDSGNTIYF. Drawing the rest from reference TRBV5-1 and TRBJ1-3, the complete variable domain is KAGVTQTPRYLIKTRGQQVTLSCSPISGHRSVSWYQQTPGQGLQFLFEYFSETQRNKGNFPGRFSGRQFSNSRSEMNVSTLELGDSALYLCASSRGSDSGNTIYFGEGSWLTVV.

This chain joins TRBV7-9 and TRBJ1-6, with TRBD1 as a possible D gene (6 bases). There are 15 residues in the CDR3. CDR1 SEHNR and CDR2 FQNEAQ come from the germline V gene (reference sequence). V was shortened by 2 bases and J by 8 bases, with 13 bases between the two germline ends. Here the CDR3 reads CASSLSGGGDSPLHF. DNA for the CDR3: TGTGCCAGCAGCTTATCAGGCGGGGGCGATTCACCCCTCCACTTT.